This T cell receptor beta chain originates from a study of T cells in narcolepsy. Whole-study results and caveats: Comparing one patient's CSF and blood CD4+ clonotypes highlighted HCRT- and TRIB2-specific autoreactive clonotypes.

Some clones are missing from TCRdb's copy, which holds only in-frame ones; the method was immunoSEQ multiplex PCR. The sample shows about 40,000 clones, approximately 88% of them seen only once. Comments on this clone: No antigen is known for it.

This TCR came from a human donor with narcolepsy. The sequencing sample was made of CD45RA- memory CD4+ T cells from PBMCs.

The CDR3 coding sequence is TGTGCCAGCAGTGAGGGACTAGCGGGGGGCACAGATACGCAGTATTTT. This codes for CASSEGLAGGTDTQYF. This rearrangement joins TRBV6-1 to TRBJ2-3, with 14 bases lining up with TRBD2. CDR1 and CDR2 (germline): MNHNS, SASEGT. J lost 1 base, V lost 3 bases, and 0 bases had no gene match. This CDR3 has 16 residues.